This passage covers 22 T cell receptor beta chains from one sample sequenced in a study of cytotoxic CD8 clonotypes in ibrutinib-treated CLL. The table came from immunoSEQ multiplex PCR; TCRdb's copy has only in-frame clones and leaves some out. The sample includes 150,000 to 250,000 clones, over 60% of them seen just once. The sequencing used PBMCs, collected after 24 months of ibrutinib treatment. Receptor source: a human donor with chronic lymphocytic leukemia.

The chain employs TRBV15 and TRBJ1-4; possibly TRBD1 for D (6 bases). The germline V and J ends were trimmed by 1 base and 4 bases, with 13 bases remaining between them. The CDR3 covers 16 residues. Germline V gene data show CDR1 as LNHNV and CDR2 as YYDKDF (reference sequence). This CDR3 reads CATSRGGRGVNEKLFF. The CDR3 coding sequence is TGTGCCACCAGCAGAGGGGGGCGGGGAGTTAATGAAAAACTGTTTTTT.

The V gene is TRBV5-1, the J gene TRBJ2-1, with D unresolved. CDR3 length: 16 amino acids. V lost 5 bases to trimming and J lost 4 bases, with 19 bases between them. In germline, CDR1 is SGHRS, CDR2 YFSETQ. The CDR3 nucleotides read TGCGCCAGCAGGCTTGAGATACTGGCGGATTACAATGAGCAGTTCTTC. Translation: CASRLEILADYNEQFF.

The chain couples TRBV7-2 to TRBJ2-1, with 11 bases aligning to TRBD1. Trimming took 4 bases from V and 8 from J; bases not matched to a gene: 7. CDR1 SGHTA and CDR2 FQGNSA come from the germline V gene. The CDR3 has 15 residues. CDR3 protein: CASSWLGQGADEQFF. The CDR3 bases are TGTGCCAGCAGCTGGCTTGGACAGGGGGCGGATGAGCAGTTCTTC. The whole variable domain, filled in from reference TRBV7-2 and TRBJ2-1, reads GAGVSQSPSNKVTEKGKDVELRCDPISGHTALYWYRQSLGQGLEFLIYFQGNSAPDKSGLPSDRFSAERTGGSVSTLTIQRTQQEDSAVYLCASSWLGQGADEQFFGPGTRLTVL.

The chain is built from TRBV11-1 and TRBJ2-7; 13 bases line up with TRBD2. Germline assignment: CDR1 SGHAT and CDR2 FQDESV (reference sequence). J lost 7 bases, V lost 4 bases, and 16 bases had no gene match. The CDR3 totals 18 residues. Here the CDR3 reads CASSYAEGLAGTLWEQYF. For the CDR3, the DNA is TGTGCCAGCAGCTACGCGGAGGGACTAGCGGGAACCCTGTGGGAGCAGTACTTC.

The chain employs TRBV7-3 and TRBJ2-1; 12 positions agree with TRBD2. Germline CDR1 SGHTA, CDR2 FQGTGA. The CDR3 covers 14 residues. J was trimmed by 9 bases and V by 4 bases; bases with no gene match: 4. The DNA for the CDR3 is TGTGCCAGCAGCTCTGGACTAGCGGGAAGTGAGCAGTTCTTC. It codes for CASSSGLAGSEQFF.

The V gene is TRBV28, the J gene TRBJ2-1; D is uncertain. V was clipped by 6 bases and J by 8 bases, with 11 bases between them. The CDR3 covers 12 residues. Per the germline V gene, CDR1 is MDHEN and CDR2 is SYDVKM. CDR3 protein: CASSLLSDEQFF. The CDR3 bases are TGTGCCAGCAGCCTGTTATCGGATGAGCAGTTCTTC.

This chain links TRBV9 with TRBJ2-7; 10 bases fit TRBD2. CDR3 length equals 16 residues. V gave up 0 bases and J gave up 5 bases; unmatched junction bases: 8. In germline, CDR1 is SGDLS, CDR2 YYNGEE. The CDR3 protein is CASSVGFLAGADEQYF. In DNA, the CDR3 is TGTGCCAGCAGCGTAGGTTTCCTAGCGGGAGCTGACGAGCAGTACTTC.

This chain connects TRBV27 to TRBJ2-2, with D perhaps matching TRBD1 (5 bases). The CDR3 is 16 amino acids. Germline-derived CDR1 and CDR2 are MNHEY and SMNVEV (reference sequence). V was cut by 6 bases and J by 0 bases, with 14 bases left in between. This CDR3 reads CASSNKDSANTGELFF. The DNA of the CDR3 is TGTGCCAGCAGCAATAAAGACAGTGCGAACACCGGGGAGCTGTTTTTT.

The CDR3 spells CASSLSGFEQYF. The CDR3 DNA sequence: TGTGCCAGCAGCTTGAGTGGGTTCGAGCAGTACTTC. This sequence joins TRBV5-4 and TRBJ2-7; D ambiguous. V lost 1 base to trimming and J lost 6 bases, with 8 bases between them. Germline V gene sequence: CDR1 SGHNT, CDR2 YYREEE (reference sequence). The CDR3 sequence is 12 residues long.

This chain joins TRBV4-2 and TRBJ2-5; a possible D gene is TRBD1 (6 bases). Looked up from germline, CDR1 is LGHNA and CDR2 is YNFKEQ. V was pared by 6 bases and J by 1 base, with 12 bases between. CDR3 size: 14 residues. The CDR3 DNA follows: TGTGCCAGCAGGGGGGCGTACGGCCAAGAGACCCAGTACTTC. This translates into CASRGAYGQETQYF.

The chain combines TRBV28 with TRBJ1-5; D is perhaps TRBD1 (5 bases). The CDR3 extends over 15 amino acids. V was shortened by 3 bases and J by 0 bases, with 9 bases between the two germline ends. Germline CDR1 MDHEN, CDR2 SYDVKM. The CDR3 DNA reads TGTGCCAGCAGTTTGGGGGGTGGTAGCAATCAGCCCCAGCATTTT. Encoded protein: CASSLGGGSNQPQHF.

In this sample, this clone turned up a few times. This chain connects TRBV19 to TRBJ2-3; 9 positions match TRBD2. Germline CDR1 LNHDA, CDR2 SQIVND (reference sequence). The CDR3 runs to 15 residues. V gave up 6 bases and J gave up 0 bases; unmatched junction bases: 4. The CDR3 nucleotides read TGTGCCAGTAGCCATACTAGCGGGAGCACAGATACGCAGTATTTT. The encoded protein is CASSHTSGSTDTQYF.

CDR3 bases: TGTGCCAGCAGCTCCTTAGCGGGAGACCACAATGAGCAGTTCTTC. It yields the protein CASSSLAGDHNEQFF. This chain links TRBV5-6 with TRBJ2-1; 9 positions agree with TRBD2. The CDR3 is 15 amino acids. Trimming removed 3 bases from V and 5 bases from J; junction bases left unmatched: 6. CDR1 SGHDT and CDR2 YYEEEE come from the germline V gene.

V gene TRBV28 combines with J gene TRBJ2-1, with TRBD2 as a possible D gene (5 bases). V lost 7 bases and J lost 8, with 12 bases in between. This CDR3 has 12 amino acids. From germline, CDR1 is MDHEN and CDR2 SYDVKM. DNA for the CDR3: TGTGCCAGCAACAGCGAGGGCCATGAGCAGTTCTTC. Translation: CASNSEGHEQFF.

The gene calls are TRBV28 and TRBJ2-1, with 10 bases aligning to TRBD2. The CDR3 contains 15 residues. Germline V CDR1 and CDR2: MDHEN, SYDVKM. Germline trimming cut 2 bases from V and 12 bases from J; bases unmatched to any gene: 10. The CDR3 sequence is CASSLSIAGGLGQFF. CDR3 sequence (DNA): TGTGCCAGCAGTTTAAGTATAGCGGGAGGTCTCGGGCAGTTCTTC.

This chain connects TRBV28 to TRBJ2-7; D may be TRBD1 or TRBD2 (6 bases each). V gave up 6 bases and J gave up 5 bases, with 14 bases separating them. Germline lookup yields CDR1 MDHEN and CDR2 SYDVKM. The CDR3 totals 13 residues. In DNA form, the CDR3 reads TGTGCCAGCAGCCGGAGGGGGATCCACGAGCAGTACTTC. It is translated as CASSRRGIHEQYF.

This clone was counted a few times. V gene TRBV23-1 combines with J gene TRBJ1-5, with D perhaps matching TRBD1 (5 bases). TRBV23-1 is an ORF for which the function is uncertain. With 2 bases removed from V and 0 bases from J, the gap between germline ends came to 11 bases. The CDR3 length is 16 residues. The CDR3 loop is CASSQHRIHSNQPQHF. In DNA form, the CDR3 reads TGCGCCAGCAGTCAACACAGGATTCATAGCAATCAGCCCCAGCATTTT.

The V and J genes are TRBV30 and TRBJ1-5, with 7 bases identical to TRBD1. This CDR3 spans 15 amino acids. Germline lookup yields CDR1 GTSNPN and CDR2 SVGIG (reference sequence). Trimming took 2 bases from V and 2 from J; bases not matched to a gene: 6. DNA for the CDR3: TGTGCCTGGAGTTCGACAGGGATCGGCAATCAGCCCCAGCATTTT. Amino acids: CAWSSTGIGNQPQHF.

CDR3 residues: CASSEQGPSGNTIYF. The CDR3 bases are TGTGCCAGCAGTGAACAGGGGCCTTCTGGAAACACCATATATTTT. The J gene is TRBJ1-3, the V gene TRBV2, with D tentatively TRBD1 (6 bases). The V and J ends lost 2 bases and 1 base respectively, with 9 bases between them. CDR3 length equals 15 residues. Germline-derived CDR1 and CDR2 are SNHLY and FYNNEI.

The chain joins TRBV7-2 to TRBJ1-2; possible D gene TRBD1, 6 bases. CDR1 SGHTA and CDR2 FQGNSA come from the germline V gene. CDR3 length: 14 residues. Trimming left V 5 bases short and J 4 bases short, with 14 bases between. The CDR3 protein is CASSPGGGSYGYTF. CDR3 nucleotide sequence: TGTGCCAGCAGCCCCGGGGGCGGAAGCTATGGCTACACCTTC.

There are a few counts of this clone. The rearrangement links TRBV28 to TRBJ1-4; D is ambiguous. The CDR3 runs 13 residues. Germline V gives CDR1 MDHEN, CDR2 SYDVKM. V lost 8 bases and J 8 bases, leaving 15 bases between the germline ends. In nucleotides, the CDR3 is TGTGCCAGCTGTAGGACCGTCGGCGAAAAACTGTTTTTT. It yields the protein CASCRTVGEKLFF.

The chain has TRBV10-3 and TRBJ2-3; 7 bases agree with TRBD2. Germline V gene lookup returns CDR1 ENHRY and CDR2 SYGVKD. Unmatched junction bases numbered 7, after V lost 2 bases and J lost 5 bases. The CDR3 covers 15 residues. The CDR3 spells CAISEGASGRDTQYF. In nucleotides, the CDR3 is TGTGCCATCAGTGAGGGCGCTAGCGGAAGAGATACGCAGTATTTT.